One T cell receptor beta chain is described in this entry. This entry belongs to a study of blood T cell repertoires in COVID-19. Study-wide context: Whether acute or convalescent, the COVID-19 samples came from the United States, Italy and Spain.

The CDR3 loop spans 15 amino acids. J lost 1 base, V lost 5 bases, and 4 bases had no gene match. CDR1 is KGHSH and CDR2 is LQKENI in the germline V gene. Clones were read by immunoSEQ multiplex PCR, and TCRdb kept only the in-frame ones, dropping some. The sample yields about 370,000 clones, 85% to 90% seen once. The sequenced material came from peripheral blood. This TCR was sampled from a man between 18 and 35 years old with active or convalescent COVID-19. The chain combines TRBV18 with TRBJ2-1, with 8 bases lining up with TRBD1. CDR3 amino acids: CASSAGQASYNEQFF. CDR3 bases: TGTGCCAGCTCAGCGGGACAGGCTTCCTACAATGAGCAGTTCTTC.